The 18 T cell receptor beta chains below all came from one sample that was sequenced in a study of chemoradiotherapy in HPV16-positive cancers. The protocol was immunoSEQ multiplex PCR, while the TCRdb copy is restricted to in-frame clones and leaves out a portion. The data show roughly 2,700 clones, over 70% seen once. This material consisted of tumor tissue, taken from a patient who underwent chemoradiotherapy. These receptors all stem from a human donor with HPV-associated anogenital cancer.

The J gene is TRBJ2-3, the V gene TRBV4-2; 10 bases agree with TRBD2. The trim removed 0 bases at V and 2 bases at J, leaving 2 bases unmatched. The CDR3 consists of 16 residues. The germline CDR1 and CDR2 sequences are LGHNA and YNFKEQ. The CDR3 coding sequence is TGTGCCAGCAGCCAAGAACTAGCGGGGAACACAGATACGCAGTATTTT. Translation gives CASSQELAGNTDTQYF.

For the CDR3, the DNA is TGCGCCAGCAGCCAAGTCCCACCCGGGACTAGCGGGGGCCCAGATACGCAGTATTTT. It is translated as CASSQVPPGTSGGPDTQYF. The gene calls are TRBV4-3 and TRBJ2-3, with TRBD2 matching 14 bases. Germline V CDR1 and CDR2: LGHNA, YSLEER. The V and J ends lost 1 base and 4 bases, in that order; junction bases with no gene match: 10. The CDR3 is 19 amino acids.

This clone was counted a few times. The chain combines TRBV6-6 with TRBJ2-1; no clear D gene. V lost 0 bases and J lost 10, with 7 bases in between. CDR1 MNHNY and CDR2 SVGAGI come from the germline V gene (reference sequence). The CDR3 length is 12 residues. This chain's CDR3 is CASSYSTPEQFF. CDR3 DNA: TGTGCCAGCAGTTACTCTACGCCAGAGCAGTTCTTC.

V and J are TRBV7-2 and TRBJ1-5; no clear D. The CDR3 is 15 amino acids. Germline CDR1 is SGHTA and CDR2 is FQGNSA. V shed 1 base and J shed 4 bases, with 11 bases lying between them. The CDR3, as DNA: TGTGCCAGCAGCTTAGGAAGTACGGGGAATCAGCCCCAGCATTTT. This encodes CASSLGSTGNQPQHF.

The chain joins TRBV18 to TRBJ1-2; tentatively, D is TRBD1 (5 bases). Germline V CDR1 and CDR2: KGHSH, LQKENI. CDR3 length equals 12 residues. V was clipped by 6 bases and J by 2 bases, with 7 bases between them. CDR3 sequence (DNA): TGTGCCAGCTCCCGGACAAACTATGGCTACACCTTC. Protein: CASSRTNYGYTF.

This rearrangement joins TRBV7-2 to TRBJ2-7; possible D gene TRBD2, 5 bases. The CDR3 has 14 residues. In germline, CDR1 is SGHTA, CDR2 FQGNSA. The germline V and J ends were trimmed by 0 bases and 2 bases, with 8 bases remaining between them. DNA of the CDR3: TGTGCCAGCAGCTTAGCGGACTCCACCTACGAGCAGTACTTC. It specifies CASSLADSTYEQYF.

The rearrangement uses TRBV5-8 and TRBJ1-5; perhaps TRBD1 as D (5 bases). CDR3 length equals 16 residues. V lost 2 bases to trimming and J lost 3 bases, with 15 bases between them. Germline V CDR1 and CDR2: SGHTS, YDEGEE. This CDR3 reads CASSLAGRGANQPQHF. DNA for the CDR3: TGTGCCAGCAGCTTAGCAGGGCGAGGAGCCAATCAGCCCCAGCATTTT.

The chain uses TRBV6-1 and TRBJ1-4; 8 bases agree with TRBD1. V lost 4 bases to trimming and J lost 8 bases; unmatched junction nucleotides: 9. From germline, CDR1 is MNHNS and CDR2 SASEGT. The CDR3 loop spans 15 amino acids. CDR3 in DNA: TGTGCCAGCAGTGTGAACAGGGGGTCGGGGGAAAAACTGTTTTTT. Encoded protein: CASSVNRGSGEKLFF.

This clone has only a few counts. J is TRBJ2-7 and V is TRBV4-3, with D perhaps given as TRBD1 or TRBD2 (5 bases each). V lost 0 bases, J lost 0 bases, and 12 bases lay in between. CDR1 is LGHNA, CDR2 YSLEER, per germline. The CDR3 totals 16 residues. The CDR3 here is CASSQDPAGSSYEQYF. The DNA of the CDR3 is TGCGCCAGCAGCCAAGATCCGGCAGGGAGCTCCTACGAGCAGTACTTC.

The rearrangement joins TRBV12-5 to TRBJ2-3; no firm D call. This CDR3 spans 12 amino acids. Germline CDR1 LGHNT, CDR2 FRNRAP. V lost 3 bases and J lost 3, with 4 bases in between. The CDR3 DNA reads TGTGCTAGTGGTTTTAGGACAGATACGCAGTATTTT. Translation: CASGFRTDTQYF.

The V call is TRBV5-6, the J call TRBJ2-5; TRBD2 might be the D (6 bases). The CDR3 extends over 15 amino acids. The germline V gene encodes CDR1 SGHDT and CDR2 YYEEEE. Trimming stripped 0 bases from V and 4 bases from J, with 13 bases between. The CDR3 reads CASSLDPQGGETQYF. The CDR3 nucleotides are TGTGCCAGCAGCTTGGACCCCCAGGGAGGAGAGACCCAGTACTTC.

The V gene is TRBV6-1, the J gene TRBJ2-7, with D perhaps assigned TRBD1 or TRBD2 (6 bases each). V was cut by 7 bases and J by 5 bases, with 18 bases left in between. CDR1 and CDR2 (germline): MNHNS, SASEGT. The CDR3 covers 14 residues. The CDR3 sequence: CASTEEGGPDEQYF. The CDR3 DNA is TGTGCCAGCACCGAAGAGGGGGGCCCCGACGAGCAGTACTTC.

With regard to this clone: Other DNA sequences in the same sample also yield this CDR3. This sequence joins TRBV9 and TRBJ2-7, with 10 positions matching TRBD1. The CDR3 runs to 13 residues. After removal of 3 bases from V and 4 bases from J, the junction contained 1 base not matched to a gene. Germline CDR1 is SGDLS and CDR2 is YYNGEE. CDR3 in amino acids: CASSGQGAYEQYF. Written as DNA, the CDR3 is TGTGCCAGCAGCGGACAGGGGGCTTACGAGCAGTACTTC.

This chain uses TRBV18 with TRBJ2-5, with D perhaps matching TRBD1 (5 bases). With 3 bases removed from V and 4 bases from J, the gap between germline ends came to 6 bases. CDR1 is KGHSH, CDR2 LQKENI, per germline. This CDR3 is built from 12 residues. CDR3 amino acids: CASSPGPETQYF. In nucleotides, the CDR3 is TGTGCCAGCTCACCGGGGCCAGAGACCCAGTACTTC.

V usage is TRBV6-7 and J usage is TRBJ2-3, with D perhaps TRBD2 (6 bases). TRBV6-7 is annotated as an ORF whose role is uncertain. The ends were cut back, 7 bases at V and 0 bases at J, with 8 bases in the middle. CDR3 length: 13 residues. The CDR3 DNA sequence: TGTGCCAGCATGACTAGTAGCACAGATACGCAGTATTTT. Protein: CASMTSSTDTQYF.

The J gene is TRBJ1-6, the V gene TRBV15; 10 bases map to TRBD1. V shed 6 bases and J 8 bases; nucleotides not matched to a gene: 4. The CDR3 is 14 residues long. Germline CDR1 and CDR2: LNHNV and YYDKDF (reference sequence). The DNA of the CDR3 is TGTGCCACCAGGGGGACAGGGGTGGATTCACCCCTCCACTTT. Encoded protein: CATRGTGVDSPLHF.

The chain recombines TRBV4-2 with TRBJ2-6; D might be TRBD1 (7 bases). The germline V gene has CDR1 LGHNA and CDR2 YNFKEQ. V lost 1 base, J lost 3 bases, and 16 bases lay in between. The CDR3 contains 18 residues. Written as DNA, the CDR3 is TGTGCCAGCAGCCAAGGCGGGACAGAAGGGAGTGGGGCCAACGTCCTGACTTTC. This sequence encodes CASSQGGTEGSGANVLTF.

V and J are TRBV30 and TRBJ1-2; TRBD1 is a possible D gene (5 bases). This CDR3 is built from 13 residues. Between the trimmed V and J ends, which lost 2 bases and 4 bases, there was a span of 11 bases. Germline-derived CDR1 and CDR2 are GTSNPN and SVGIG (reference sequence). For the CDR3, the DNA is TGTGCCTGGAGTAGAACAGGATCCTATGGCTACACCTTC. Translation gives CAWSRTGSYGYTF.